What follows is one T cell receptor beta chain and its context. This sample is part of a study of blood T cell repertoires in COVID-19. Whole-study context: Some COVID-19 samples were acute and others convalescent; all came from the United States, Italy and Spain. PBMCs, B-cell-depleted T cells, or T cells were the source of the cDNA or gDNA that made up the material.

Germline lookup yields CDR1 SGHRS and CDR2 YFSETQ. V shed 4 bases, J shed 7 bases, and the junction held 7 bases outside the gene matches. The CDR3 is made up of 14 amino acids. Per the original data handling: Reference gene primer amplification gave estimated nucleated cell counts. Sequenced by immunoSEQ multiplex PCR; TCRdb stores in-frame clones only, minus some. For V, J and clone size, that table is used; D and trimming come from the DNA. In the table there are tens of thousands of clones, just over 85% of which are singletons. The source material was peripheral blood. The receptor's source is an elderly woman with acute or convalescent COVID-19. The chain has TRBV5-1 and TRBJ2-7, with 11 positions matching TRBD2. CDR3 sequence: CASSEGLAGVEQYF. CDR3 DNA: TGCGCCAGCAGCGAAGGACTAGCGGGCGTTGAGCAGTACTTC.